This record looks at one T cell receptor beta chain sequence and its context. The CDR3 length is 13 residues. CDR1 is KGHSH, CDR2 LQKENI, per germline. The J segment lost 5 bases and the V segment lost 3 bases, leaving 3 bases of the junction unmatched. The sample originates from a study of cytomegalovirus exposure and HLA in healthy donors. Clones were sequenced by immunoSEQ multiplex PCR, and TCRdb holds only the in-frame ones, with some missing. The sample carries tens of thousands of clones, roughly 94% recorded once. The sequenced sample consisted of PBMCs. The chain employs TRBV18 and TRBJ1-1, with 7 bases identical to TRBD1. This TCR came from a man aged 18 to 29 in good health and CMV-seropositive. Here the CDR3 DNA reads TGTGCCAGCTCACCCGGACAGGTGACTGAAGCTTTCTTT. Protein product: CASSPGQVTEAFF.